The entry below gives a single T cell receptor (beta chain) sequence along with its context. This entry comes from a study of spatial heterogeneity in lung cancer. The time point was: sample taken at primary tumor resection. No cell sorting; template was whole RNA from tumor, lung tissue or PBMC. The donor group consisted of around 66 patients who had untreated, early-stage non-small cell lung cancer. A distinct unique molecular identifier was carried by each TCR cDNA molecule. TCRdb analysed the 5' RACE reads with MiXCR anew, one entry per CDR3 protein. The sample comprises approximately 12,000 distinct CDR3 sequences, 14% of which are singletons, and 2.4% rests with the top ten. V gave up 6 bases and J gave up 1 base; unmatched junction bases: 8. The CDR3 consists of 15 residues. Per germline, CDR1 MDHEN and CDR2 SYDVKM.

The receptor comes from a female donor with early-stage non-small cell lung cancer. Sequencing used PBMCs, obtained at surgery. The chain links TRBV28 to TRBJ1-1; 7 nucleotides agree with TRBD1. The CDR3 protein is CASRERTGPNTEAFF. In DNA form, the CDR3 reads TGTGCCAGCAGGGAGAGGACAGGACCGAACACTGAAGCTTTCTTT.